A selection of T cell receptor beta chains follows, all from one sample in a study of control samples from healthy donors and cancer patients. Clones were read by immunoSEQ multiplex PCR, and TCRdb kept only the in-frame ones, dropping some. Of roughly 120,000 clones in the sample, just over 90% are singletons; the top ten hold over 1.5%. Sequenced input: PBMCs. The receptor source for this set is a man aged 50-59 years with head and neck cancer. Each CDR3 is given with its conserved first and last residue. The D gene is left open where the match is weak. Clone size is stated in some rows and not others, as once, few, many or a class when expanded.

D,J,V,size,CDR3,DNA
TRBD1,TRBJ2-7,TRBV6-5,NA,CASRAGTGAYEQYF,TGTGCCAGCAGAGCCGGGACAGGGGCCTACGAGCAGTACTTC
NA,TRBJ2-5,TRBV2,NA,CASSEHETQYF,TGTGCCAGCAGTGAACATGAGACCCAGTACTTC
TRBD2,TRBJ2-3,TRBV7-2,NA,CASSLILRGGFRDTQYF,TGTGCCAGCAGCTTAATCCTGCGGGGGGGGTTCAGAGATACGCAGTATTTT
NA,TRBJ1-2,TRBV27,NA,CASSLSPASLSYTF,TGTGCCAGCAGTTTATCCCCAGCCTCGCTAAGCTACACCTTC
NA,TRBJ1-2,TRBV7-2,NA,CASSLALGVEGKYGYTF,TGTGCCAGCAGCTTAGCGCTGGGGGTAGAGGGAAAATATGGCTACACCTTC
NA,TRBJ1-5,TRBV7-9,NA,CASSPHWGGRDNQPQHF,TGTGCCAGCAGCCCCCATTGGGGGGGCCGTGACAATCAGCCCCAGCATTTT
NA,TRBJ1-1,TRBV5-8,NA,CASSLGRPGRPNTEAFF,TGTGCCAGCAGCTTGGGGAGGCCAGGGAGGCCGAACACTGAAGCTTTCTTT
NA,TRBJ1-1,TRBV6-5,once,CASSYPGGRAFF,TGTGCCAGCAGTTACCCCGGGGGTCGCGCTTTCTTT
NA,TRBJ1-2,TRBV6-5,NA,CASSYSSRGATGYTF,TGTGCCAGCAGTTATTCAAGCAGGGGCGCTACCGGCTACACCTTC
NA,TRBJ1-6,TRBV9,NA,CASSHRRGSGSSGSPLHF,TGTGCCAGCAGCCACAGAAGAGGGTCCGGATCGTCAGGTTCACCCCTCCACTTT
TRBD1,TRBJ1-2,TRBV15,NA,CATSGDRGPRGYTF,TGTGCCACCAGCGGAGACAGGGGACCCCGTGGCTACACCTTC
NA,TRBJ1-2,TRBV7-9,NA,CASSRTGPEANYGYTF,TGTGCCAGCAGCCGGACCGGGCCCGAAGCTAACTATGGCTACACCTTC
NA,TRBJ2-7,TRBV6-2/TRBV6-3,NA,CASSYGLGGRYEQYF,TGTGCCAGCAGTTACGGGTTGGGGGGGCGCTACGAGCAGTACTTC
NA,TRBJ1-5,TRBV27,NA,CASSQNNQPQHF,TGTGCCAGCAGTCAAAACAATCAGCCCCAGCATTTT
NA,TRBJ1-2,TRBV30,once,CAWGYTGTGYTF,TGTGCCTGGGGCTACACGGGGACTGGCTACACCTTC
TRBD1,TRBJ1-6,TRBV7-8,NA,CASRPGTGNSPLHF,TGTGCCAGCAGACCCGGGACAGGGAATTCACCCCTCCACTTT
TRBD1,TRBJ1-1,TRBV5-1,NA,CASSSTHSTGPRNTEAFF,TGCGCCAGCAGCTCCACCCACTCGACAGGGCCCAGGAACACTGAAGCTTTCTTT
TRBD2,TRBJ2-3,TRBV15,NA,CATSLTSGGARDTQYF,TGTGCCACCAGCTTGACTAGCGGGGGGGCCAGAGATACGCAGTATTTT
NA,TRBJ1-5,TRBV10-1,NA,CASSESSSGPQHF,TGCGCCAGCAGTGAGTCATCGTCAGGCCCCCAGCATTTT
NA,TRBJ1-6,TRBV5-1,NA,CASRHPGQGPNSPLHF,TGCGCCAGCAGGCACCCGGGACAAGGACCCAATTCACCCCTCCACTTT
NA,TRBJ1-5,TRBV2,NA,CASKTEPYSNQPQHF,TGTGCCAGCAAGACAGAGCCTTATAGCAATCAGCCCCAGCATTTT
TRBD1,TRBJ2-2,TRBV5-4,NA,CASSSGQANTGELFF,TGTGCCAGCAGCTCGGGACAGGCGAACACCGGGGAGCTGTTTTTT
TRBD2,TRBJ2-1,TRBV29-1,NA,CSASLGVGGYNEQFF,TGCAGCGCATCTCTCGGGGTGGGGGGGTACAATGAGCAGTTCTTC
NA,TRBJ2-3,TRBV5-6,NA,CASSLAWGASTDTQYF,TGTGCCAGCAGCTTGGCATGGGGGGCCAGCACAGATACGCAGTATTTT
NA,TRBJ2-3,TRBV10-3,NA,CATGNAQGRTDTQYF,TGTGCCACGGGGAACGCCCAGGGGAGAACAGATACGCAGTATTTT
NA,TRBJ1-1,TRBV7-6,once,CASSLGLIGAEAFF,TGTGCCAGCAGCTTAGGTCTAATTGGGGCTGAAGCTTTCTTT
NA,TRBJ2-5,TRBV12-3/TRBV12-4,NA,CASSLSETQYF,TGTGCCAGCAGTTTAAGCGAGACCCAGTACTTC
NA,TRBJ2-5,TRBV10-3,NA,CAIRGMFRGRGEETQYF,TGTGCCATCAGGGGGATGTTCAGGGGAAGGGGTGAAGAGACCCAGTACTTC
NA,TRBJ2-4,TRBV7-2,NA,CASSPHGGRYIQYF,TGTGCCAGCAGCCCCCACGGGGGCCGGTACATTCAGTACTTC
TRBD2,TRBJ2-7,TRBV9,NA,CASSFGTSPAYEQYF,TGTGCCAGCAGCTTCGGGACTAGCCCAGCCTACGAGCAGTACTTC
NA,TRBJ1-1,TRBV15,NA,CATKGPGDVSEAFF,TGTGCCACCAAGGGACCAGGGGACGTAAGTGAAGCTTTCTTT
TRBD2,TRBJ2-6,TRBV2,NA,CASKMTSGVLSGANVLTF,TGTGCCAGCAAGATGACTAGCGGGGTTCTCTCTGGGGCCAACGTCCTGACTTTC
NA,TRBJ2-3,TRBV24-1,NA,CATSDPPRVGTDTQYF,TGTGCCACCAGTGACCCCCCCAGGGTGGGCACAGATACGCAGTATTTT
TRBD1,TRBJ2-2,TRBV7-6,NA,CASSLRTGRAGELFF,TGTGCCAGCAGCCTACGGACAGGGAGAGCCGGGGAGCTGTTTTTT
NA,TRBJ1-3,TRBV7-6,NA,CASSSYREANTIYF,TGTGCCAGCAGCTCCTACAGGGAGGCGAACACCATATATTTT
NA,TRBJ1-1,TRBV7-2,NA,CASSLAGITEAFF,TGTGCCAGCAGCTTAGCGGGAATCACTGAAGCTTTCTTT
NA,TRBJ1-2,TRBV19,NA,CASTLQGPYGYTF,TGTGCCAGTACGTTACAGGGCCCCTATGGCTACACCTTC
NA,TRBJ1-4,TRBV7-2,NA,CASSLGAWGVGKLFF,TGTGCCAGCAGCTTAGGGGCATGGGGTGTGGGAAAACTGTTTTTT
TRBD1,TRBJ2-1,TRBV28,NA,CASSPQGFEQFF,TGTGCCAGCAGTCCACAGGGGTTTGAGCAGTTCTTC
NA,TRBJ2-5,TRBV19,NA,CASSADYQETQYF,TGTGCCAGTAGTGCCGACTACCAAGAGACCCAGTACTTC
NA,TRBJ2-1,TRBV5-6,NA,CASSTGGPLNNEQFF,TGTGCCAGCTCAACCGGGGGACCCCTAAACAATGAGCAGTTCTTC
NA,TRBJ1-4,TRBV4-3,NA,CASSQDGNEKLFF,TGCGCCAGCAGCCAAGATGGTAATGAAAAACTGTTTTTT